The clone carrying this T cell receptor (beta chain) was observed a single time. Authors' processing steps: Cell counts per sample came from amplifying reference gene primers. Assay: immunoSEQ multiplex PCR; the TCRdb copy retains only in-frame clones and omits some. For V, J and clone size, that table is used; D and trimming come from the DNA. The table records roughly 200,000 clones, 86% of them present only once. These data belong to a study of blood T cell repertoires in COVID-19. The overall study: The samples span acute and convalescent COVID-19 from the United States, Italy and Spain.

Self-reported history from a screening survey and questionnaire set each donor's cohort. Germline CDR1 reads SGHVS; CDR2 reads FNYEAQ. CDR3 length equals 17 residues. J gave up 0 bases and V 3 bases, and 5 bases lay outside the gene matches. The TCR comes from a woman in her twenties or thirties who had been exposed to COVID-19. This chain links TRBV7-6 with TRBJ2-3; TRBD2 matches 11 bases. The material sequenced was PBMCs or T cells enriched from blood (not recorded which). CDR3 bases: TGTGCCAGCAGCTTCGCCGGGACTAGCGGAAGCACAGATACGCAGTATTTT. Translated: CASSFAGTSGSTDTQYF.